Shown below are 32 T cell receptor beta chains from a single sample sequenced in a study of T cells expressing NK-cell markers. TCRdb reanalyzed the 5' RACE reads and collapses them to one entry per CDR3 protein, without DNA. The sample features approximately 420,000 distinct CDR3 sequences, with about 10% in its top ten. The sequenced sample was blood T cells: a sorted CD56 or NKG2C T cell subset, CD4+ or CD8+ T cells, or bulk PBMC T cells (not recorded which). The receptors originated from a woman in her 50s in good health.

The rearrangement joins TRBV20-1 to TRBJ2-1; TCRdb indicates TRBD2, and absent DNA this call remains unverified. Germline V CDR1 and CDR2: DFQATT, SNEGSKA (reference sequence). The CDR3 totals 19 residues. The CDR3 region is CSAHSPGLAATLRGNEQFF.

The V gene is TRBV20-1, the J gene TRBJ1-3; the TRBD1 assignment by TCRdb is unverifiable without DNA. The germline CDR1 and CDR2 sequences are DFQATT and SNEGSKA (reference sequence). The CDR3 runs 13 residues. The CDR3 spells CSARGASGNTIYF.

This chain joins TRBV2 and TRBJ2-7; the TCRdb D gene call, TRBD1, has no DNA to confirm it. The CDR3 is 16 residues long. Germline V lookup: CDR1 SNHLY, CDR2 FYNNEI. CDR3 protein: CASSEALRGPNYEQYF.

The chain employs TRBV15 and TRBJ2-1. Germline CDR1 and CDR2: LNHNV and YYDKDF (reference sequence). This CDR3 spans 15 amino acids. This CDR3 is CATSRGGRLNNEQFF.

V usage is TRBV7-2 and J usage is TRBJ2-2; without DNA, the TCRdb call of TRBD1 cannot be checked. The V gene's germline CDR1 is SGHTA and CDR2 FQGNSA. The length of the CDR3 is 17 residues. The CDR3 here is CASSLAGTGLSTGELFF.

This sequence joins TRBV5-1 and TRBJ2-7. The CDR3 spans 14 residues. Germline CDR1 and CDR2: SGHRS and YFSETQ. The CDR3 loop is CASSLWVSADEQYF.

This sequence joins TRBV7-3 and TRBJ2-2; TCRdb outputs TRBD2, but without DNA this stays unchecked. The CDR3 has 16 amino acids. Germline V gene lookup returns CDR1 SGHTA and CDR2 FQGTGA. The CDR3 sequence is CASSEGGGFNTGELFF. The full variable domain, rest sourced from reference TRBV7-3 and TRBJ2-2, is GAGVSQTPSNKVTEKGKYVELRCDPISGHTALYWYRQSLGQGPEFLIYFQGTGAADDSGLPNDRFFAVRPEGSVSTLKIQRTERGDSAVYLCASSEGGGFNTGELFFGEGSRLTVL.

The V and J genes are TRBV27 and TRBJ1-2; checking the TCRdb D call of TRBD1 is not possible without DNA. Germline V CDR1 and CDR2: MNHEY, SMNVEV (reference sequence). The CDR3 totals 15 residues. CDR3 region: CASRGGTALGYGYTF.

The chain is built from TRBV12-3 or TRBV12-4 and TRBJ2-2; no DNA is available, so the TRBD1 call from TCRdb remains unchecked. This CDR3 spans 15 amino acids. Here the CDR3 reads CASSSTGQLVRELFF.

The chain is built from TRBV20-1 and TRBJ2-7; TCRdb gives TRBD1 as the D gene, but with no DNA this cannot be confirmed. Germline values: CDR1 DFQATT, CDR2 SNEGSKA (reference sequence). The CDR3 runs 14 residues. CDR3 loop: CSARGADRRYEQYF.

The CDR3 is CASGPLGLNTGELFF. J is TRBJ2-2 and V is TRBV12-3 or TRBV12-4; the TRBD2 assignment by TCRdb is unverifiable without DNA. The length of the CDR3 is 15 residues.

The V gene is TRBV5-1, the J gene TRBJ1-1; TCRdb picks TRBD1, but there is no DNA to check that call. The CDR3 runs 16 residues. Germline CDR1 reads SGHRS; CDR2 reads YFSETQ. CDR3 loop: CASSNGDRVMNTEAFF.

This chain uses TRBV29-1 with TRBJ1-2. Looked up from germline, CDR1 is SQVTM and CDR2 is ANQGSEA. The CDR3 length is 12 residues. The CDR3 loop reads CSGLGDNYGYTF.

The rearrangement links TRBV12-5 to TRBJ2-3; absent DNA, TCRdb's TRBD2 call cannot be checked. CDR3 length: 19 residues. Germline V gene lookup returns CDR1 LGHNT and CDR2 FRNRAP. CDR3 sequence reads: CASRTGLLGLADSTDTQYF.

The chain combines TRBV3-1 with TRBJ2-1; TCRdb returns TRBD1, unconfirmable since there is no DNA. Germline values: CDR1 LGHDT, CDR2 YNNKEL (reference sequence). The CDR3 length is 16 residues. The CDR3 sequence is CASSQDGWGAYNEQFF.

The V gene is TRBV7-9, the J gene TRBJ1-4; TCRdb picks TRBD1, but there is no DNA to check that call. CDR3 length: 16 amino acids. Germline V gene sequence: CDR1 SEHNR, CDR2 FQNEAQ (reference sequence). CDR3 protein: CASSSGSPATNEKLFF.

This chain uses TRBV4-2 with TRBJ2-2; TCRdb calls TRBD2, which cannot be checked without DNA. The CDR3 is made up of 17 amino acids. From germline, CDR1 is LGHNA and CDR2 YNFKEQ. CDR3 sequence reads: CASSQEGTGGLARELFF.

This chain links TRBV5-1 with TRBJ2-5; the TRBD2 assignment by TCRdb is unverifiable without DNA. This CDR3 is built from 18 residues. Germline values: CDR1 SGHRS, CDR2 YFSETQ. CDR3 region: CASSQREPSGRAQETQYF. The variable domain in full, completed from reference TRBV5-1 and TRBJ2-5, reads KAGVTQTPRYLIKTRGQQVTLSCSPISGHRSVSWYQQTPGQGLQFLFEYFSETQRNKGNFPGRFSGRQFSNSRSEMNVSTLELGDSALYLCASSQREPSGRAQETQYFGPGTRLLVL.

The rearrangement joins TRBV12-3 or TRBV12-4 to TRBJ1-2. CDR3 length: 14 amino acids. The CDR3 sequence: CASSRPTPGSGYTF.

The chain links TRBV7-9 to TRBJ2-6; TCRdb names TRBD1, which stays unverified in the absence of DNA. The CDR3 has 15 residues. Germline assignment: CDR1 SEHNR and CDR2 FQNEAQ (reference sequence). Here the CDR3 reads CASSNSDREANVLTF.

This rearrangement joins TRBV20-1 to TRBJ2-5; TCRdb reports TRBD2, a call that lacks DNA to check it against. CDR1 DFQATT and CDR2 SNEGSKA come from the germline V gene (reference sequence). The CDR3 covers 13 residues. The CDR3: CSAPSGLLETQYF.

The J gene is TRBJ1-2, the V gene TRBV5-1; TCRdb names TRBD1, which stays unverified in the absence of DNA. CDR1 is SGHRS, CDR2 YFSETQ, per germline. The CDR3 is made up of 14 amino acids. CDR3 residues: CASSADRGLAGYTF.

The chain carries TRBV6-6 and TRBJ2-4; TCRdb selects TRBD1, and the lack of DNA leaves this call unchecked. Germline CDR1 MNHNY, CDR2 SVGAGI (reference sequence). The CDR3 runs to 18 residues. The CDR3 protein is CASRFHRGGEGAGNIQYF.

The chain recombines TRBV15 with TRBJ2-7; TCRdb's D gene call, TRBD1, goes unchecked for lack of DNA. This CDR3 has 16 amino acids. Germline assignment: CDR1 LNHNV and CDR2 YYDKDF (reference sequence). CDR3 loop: CATSRAVGARLGEQYF.

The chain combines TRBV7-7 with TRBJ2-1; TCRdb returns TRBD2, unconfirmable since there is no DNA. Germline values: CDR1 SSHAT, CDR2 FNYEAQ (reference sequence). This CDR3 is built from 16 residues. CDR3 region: CASSLFNGRSDNEQFF.

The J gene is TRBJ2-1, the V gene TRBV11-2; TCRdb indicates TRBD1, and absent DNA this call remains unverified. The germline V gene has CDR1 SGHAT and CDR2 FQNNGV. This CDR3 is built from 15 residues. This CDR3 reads CASSSRDRGQGEQFF.

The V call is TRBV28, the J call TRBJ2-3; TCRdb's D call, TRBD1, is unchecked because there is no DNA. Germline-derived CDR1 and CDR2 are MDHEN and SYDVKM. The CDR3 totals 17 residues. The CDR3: CASSTPGQGVVGDTQYF.

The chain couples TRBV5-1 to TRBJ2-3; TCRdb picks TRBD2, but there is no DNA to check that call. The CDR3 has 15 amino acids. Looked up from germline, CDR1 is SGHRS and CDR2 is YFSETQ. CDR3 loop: CASSFSLAVGDTQYF.

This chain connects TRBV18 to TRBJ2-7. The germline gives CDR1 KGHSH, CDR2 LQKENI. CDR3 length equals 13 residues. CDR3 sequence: CASSLVEIYEQYF.

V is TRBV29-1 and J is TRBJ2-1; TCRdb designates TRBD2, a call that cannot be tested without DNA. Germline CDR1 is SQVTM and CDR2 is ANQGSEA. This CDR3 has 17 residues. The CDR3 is CSAWGLAGLASYNEQFF.

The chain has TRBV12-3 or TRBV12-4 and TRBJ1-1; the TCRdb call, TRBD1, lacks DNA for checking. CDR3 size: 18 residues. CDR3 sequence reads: CASTSGGTVTEKVAEAFF.

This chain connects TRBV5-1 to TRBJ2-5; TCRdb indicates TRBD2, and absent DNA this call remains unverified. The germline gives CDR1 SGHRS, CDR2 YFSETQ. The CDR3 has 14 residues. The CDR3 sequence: CASGPGLTQETQYF.